These 5 T cell receptor beta chains came from one sample sequenced in a study of cytomegalovirus exposure and HLA in healthy donors. Repertoires were generated with immunoSEQ multiplex PCR, while TCRdb's copy carries only in-frame clones and drops some. Of some 140,000 clones in the sample, approximately 87% were seen once. Specimen: PBMCs. These receptor sequences come from a man between 18 and 29 years old in good health and CMV-seronegative.

The CDR3 DNA sequence: TGTGCCAGCAGTCCCGGGACAGGGGTAGATGGGGATACGCAGTATTTT. Translated: CASSPGTGVDGDTQYF. This chain joins TRBV27 and TRBJ2-3; 10 bases map to TRBD1. The CDR3 runs to 16 residues. Germline V gene lookup returns CDR1 MNHEY and CDR2 SMNVEV (reference sequence). V shed 5 bases, J shed 6 bases, and the junction held 11 bases outside the gene matches.

The chain uses TRBV29-1 and TRBJ1-2; perhaps TRBD1 as D (6 bases). The CDR3 extends over 16 amino acids. V lost 4 bases to trimming and J lost 4 bases, with 22 bases between them. Germline-derived CDR1 and CDR2 are SQVTM and ANQGSEA. This chain's CDR3 is CSVAAGASRTIYGYTF. CDR3 DNA: TGCAGCGTTGCTGCGGGGGCTTCGCGAACAATCTATGGCTACACCTTC.

The V call is TRBV4-2, the J call TRBJ1-2; TRBD1 matches at 9 bases. The V gene end was trimmed by 2 bases and the J gene end by 2 bases; junction bases not matched to a gene: 6. Germline V gene data show CDR1 as LGHNA and CDR2 as YNFKEQ. This CDR3 contains 16 residues. The CDR3 sequence: CASSQPGQGRNYGYTF. The DNA for the CDR3 is TGTGCCAGCAGCCAACCCGGACAGGGGCGGAACTATGGCTACACCTTC.

The chain employs TRBV19 and TRBJ2-1; 13 nucleotides agree with TRBD2. The CDR3 sequence is 17 residues long. Germline assignment: CDR1 LNHDA and CDR2 SQIVND (reference sequence). Trimming cost V 4 bases and J 7 bases; bases outside gene matches: 10. This chain's CDR3 is CASSRVWTSGGHNEQFF. The CDR3 DNA reads as TGTGCCAGTAGTAGAGTCTGGACTAGCGGGGGCCATAATGAGCAGTTCTTC.

This clone appeared a few times. The rearrangement joins TRBV7-9 to TRBJ1-4; no reliable D call. The V and J ends lost 2 bases and 0 bases respectively, with 4 bases between them. Germline CDR1 SEHNR, CDR2 FQNEAQ (reference sequence). The CDR3 runs 14 residues. In nucleotides, the CDR3 is TGTGCCAGCAGCTTATCTGCAACTAATGAAAAACTGTTTTTT. Its protein product is CASSLSATNEKLFF.